Listed here are 5 T cell receptor beta chains from one sample, sequenced in a study of OX40 agonist ivuxolimab in advanced cancers. Some clones are missing from TCRdb's copy, which holds only in-frame ones; the method was immunoSEQ multiplex PCR. In the table there are about 40,000 clones, 82% of which are singletons. The material was CD4+ or CD8+ T cells sorted from blood, obtained in a trial of the OX40 agonist ivuxolimab. Receptors originate from an adult with an advanced solid tumor such as melanoma, head and neck, liver or kidney cancer.

The chain joins TRBV6-6 to TRBJ1-4; 9 nucleotides agree with TRBD1. From germline, CDR1 is MNHNY and CDR2 SVGAGI (reference sequence). This CDR3 contains 16 residues. Trimming took 2 bases from V and 3 from J; bases not matched to a gene: 4. For the CDR3, the DNA is TGTGCCAGCAGTTACCTTCGGACAGGGGCTAATGAAAAACTGTTTTTT. Amino acids: CASSYLRTGANEKLFF.

V usage is TRBV28 and J usage is TRBJ2-2; possibly TRBD2 for D (6 bases). The V end lost 11 bases, the J end lost 2 bases, and 18 bases lay between the germline ends. Per germline, CDR1 MDHEN and CDR2 SYDVKM. CDR3 length equals 15 residues. DNA for the CDR3: TGTGCCGGAGGGGTCGGTGGCAGTAACACCGGGGAGCTGTTTTTT. Its translation is CAGGVGGSNTGELFF. Full variable domain (rest looked up from reference TRBV28 and TRBJ2-2): DVKVTQSSRYLVKRTGEKVFLECVQDMDHENMFWYRQDPGLGLRLIYFSYDVKMKEKGDIPEGYSVSREKKERFSLILESASTNQTSMYLCAGGVGGSNTGELFFGEGSRLTVL.

J is TRBJ2-7 and V is TRBV6-1, with D maybe TRBD2 (5 bases). V lost 5 bases to trimming and J lost 3 bases, with 11 bases between them. The CDR3 runs to 13 residues. Germline lookup yields CDR1 MNHNS and CDR2 SASEGT. Written as DNA, the CDR3 is TGTGCCAGCAGTCGGTCCGGGAACTACGAGCAGTACTTC. Translating gives CASSRSGNYEQYF.

The chain joins TRBV6-5 to TRBJ2-5, with a weak D call TRBD2 (6 bases). CDR1 MNHEY and CDR2 SVGAGI come from the germline V gene. The CDR3 spans 14 residues. Trimming removed 8 bases from V and 5 bases from J, with 18 bases in between. The CDR3 spells CASAARLVYETQYF. The CDR3, as DNA: TGTGCCAGCGCCGCTAGACTAGTTTACGAGACCCAGTACTTC.

This rearrangement joins TRBV7-6 to TRBJ2-7, with 9 bases identical to TRBD1. V shed 0 bases and J 3 bases; nucleotides not matched to a gene: 3. Looked up from germline, CDR1 is SGHVS and CDR2 is FNYEAQ. The CDR3 is made up of 15 amino acids. In DNA, the CDR3 is TGTGCCAGCAGCTTAGCGGCGGGACAGGGCTACGAGCAGTACTTC. This codes for CASSLAAGQGYEQYF.